Below are 11 T cell receptor beta chains sequenced from a single sample in a study of post-analysis software for immune sequencing data. Study conclusions and caveats: Controls showed lower frequencies than patients for roughly five TRBV segments, and TRBV5-6, TRBV5-1 and TRBV20-1 were among these.

These TCRs' antigens remain unknown. Presence of unique molecular identifiers characterized the TCR beta cDNA libraries. Via MiXCR, TCRdb re-called the PCR reads, giving one row per CDR3 protein. Here the sample spans 350,000 to 500,000 distinct CDR3 sequences, approximately 42% being singletons. The sequenced sample was blood. The receptor source for this set is a girl aged 2-10 years with multiple sclerosis.

This rearrangement joins TRBV29-1 to TRBJ2-5; D is perhaps TRBD1 (6 bases). The CDR3 is 15 amino acids. V lost 2 bases and J 1 base, leaving 14 bases between the germline ends. CDR1 and CDR2 from the germline V gene are SQVTM and ANQGSEA. The CDR3 protein is CSVETGHSIQETQYF. CDR3 in DNA: TGCAGCGTTGAAACGGGACACTCGATCCAAGAGACCCAGTACTTC. The variable domain in full, with the rest retrieved from reference TRBV29-1 and TRBJ2-5, is SAVISQKPSRDICQRGTSLTIQCQVDSQVTMMFWYRQQPGQSLTLIATANQGSEATYESGFVIDKFPISRPNLTFSTLTVSNMSPEDSSIYLCSVETGHSIQETQYFGPGTRLLVL.

This sequence joins TRBV21-1 and TRBJ2-3; the table assigns TRBD1, which was not confirmed against the DNA. TRBV21-1 is reported as a pseudogene. The CDR3 contains 15 residues. The CDR3 is CASSNSGGEVDTQYF. As DNA, the CDR3 is TGTGCCAGCAGCAATAGCGGGGGCGAGGTAGATACGCAGTATTTT.

This chain connects TRBV20-1 to TRBJ2-1; 12 bases map to TRBD1. V gave up 1 base and J gave up 9 bases; unmatched junction bases: 7. Looked up from germline, CDR1 is DFQATT and CDR2 is SNEGSKA (reference sequence). The CDR3 is made up of 15 amino acids. The CDR3 loop reads CSARGGDRGRGEQFF. In DNA form, the CDR3 reads TGCAGTGCTAGAGGTGGGGACAGGGGGCGCGGTGAGCAGTTCTTC.

The chain uses TRBV5-1 and TRBJ2-1; 9 bases line up with TRBD2. CDR1 is SGHRS and CDR2 is YFSETQ in the germline V gene. The CDR3 has 15 amino acids. V dropped 4 bases and J dropped 4; count of bases not matched to a gene: 6. CDR3 nucleotide sequence: TGCGCCAGCAGCATCGGACTAGCGCCTTACAATGAGCAGTTCTTC. As protein: CASSIGLAPYNEQFF. The full variable domain, with the rest looked up from reference TRBV5-1 and TRBJ2-1, is KAGVTQTPRYLIKTRGQQVTLSCSPISGHRSVSWYQQTPGQGLQFLFEYFSETQRNKGNFPGRFSGRQFSNSRSEMNVSTLELGDSALYLCASSIGLAPYNEQFFGPGTRLTVL.

This clonotype was seen only a few times. This chain links TRBV5-1 with TRBJ2-4; D ambiguous. The germline V gene encodes CDR1 SGHRS and CDR2 YFSETQ. There are 16 residues in the CDR3. The V gene lost 1 base and the J gene lost 0 bases, with 11 bases spanning the gap. The CDR3 protein is CASSLWYWLAKNIQYF. CDR3 nucleotide sequence: TGCGCCAGCAGCTTGTGGTATTGGCTAGCCAAAAACATTCAGTACTTC. The variable domain in full, completed from reference TRBV5-1 and TRBJ2-4, reads KAGVTQTPRYLIKTRGQQVTLSCSPISGHRSVSWYQQTPGQGLQFLFEYFSETQRNKGNFPGRFSGRQFSNSRSEMNVSTLELGDSALYLCASSLWYWLAKNIQYFGAGTRLSVL.

The chain joins TRBV11-1 to TRBJ1-2; 12 bases are a match to TRBD1. The CDR3 has 15 residues. The germline V gene encodes CDR1 SGHAT and CDR2 FQDESV (reference sequence). Germline trimming cut 5 bases from V and 8 bases from J; bases unmatched to any gene: 9. CDR3 nucleotide sequence: TGTGCCAGCAGCGGACCGGGACAGGGGGCAGGAGGCTACACCTTC. Translating it yields CASSGPGQGAGGYTF.

This rearrangement joins TRBV3-1 to TRBJ2-7; D uncertain. The CDR3 is 15 residues long. Germline CDR1 reads LGHDT; CDR2 reads YNNKEL (reference sequence). Trimming removed 1 base from V and 2 bases from J, with 12 bases in between. The CDR3 reads CASSQAYRVTYEQYF. The CDR3 DNA follows: TGTGCCAGCAGCCAAGCTTACCGAGTCACCTACGAGCAGTACTTC.

For this clonotype: A much larger clone is a single base away; this may be a read error. V and J are TRBV27 and TRBJ2-4, with 10 bases fitting TRBD1. The end of the DNA fits TRBJ2-7 better, so the J call may be wrong. The CDR3 covers 15 residues. CDR1 and CDR2 from the germline V gene are MNHEY and SMNVEV (reference sequence). The CDR3, as DNA: TGTGCCAGCAGTGTGACAGGGGGCATACGATGCGAGCAGTACTTC. Translating it yields CASSVTGGIRCEQYF.

The gene calls are TRBV12-3 or TRBV12-4 and TRBJ2-1; the match to TRBD1 covers 9 bases. V shed 6 bases, J shed 4 bases, and the junction held 10 bases outside the gene matches. CDR3 length: 16 amino acids. The CDR3 DNA is TGTGCCAGCAGCCGAGAACAGGGGGCCCGATACAATGAGCAGTTCTTC. It yields the protein CASSREQGARYNEQFF.

Notes on this clonotype: A much larger clone differs from this one at a single base, so this may be a read error. The genes are TRBV29-1 and TRBJ2-7, with D maybe TRBD2 (7 bases). The end of the DNA fits TRBJ2-4 better, so the J call may be wrong. The CDR3 sequence is 15 residues long. Looked up from germline, CDR1 is SQVTM and CDR2 is ANQGSEA. For the CDR3, the DNA is TGCGGCGTTGAAAGGGGGGGCAGTATGGGAAACATTCAGTACTTC. It specifies CGVERGGSMGNIQYF.

The chain couples TRBV7-9 to TRBJ1-2; no reliable D call. The CDR3 is 15 residues long. The V and J ends lost 2 bases and 8 bases respectively, with 18 bases between them. Germline-derived CDR1 and CDR2 are SEHNR and FQNEAQ (reference sequence). The CDR3 loop reads CASSLSSGIGEGYTF. CDR3 DNA: TGTGCCAGCAGCTTATCGTCCGGGATTGGGGAAGGCTACACCTTC.